These 30 T cell receptor beta chains came from one sample sequenced in a study of CD8 T cells in Susac syndrome. When the RNA was reverse transcribed, random hexamers were used with an input of about 0.45 to 1 ug. TCRdb passed the immunoSEQ multiplex PCR reads through MiXCR, listing each CDR3 protein once. The sample holds around 80,000 distinct CDR3 sequences, over 90% seen once. Material: CD8+ T cells from PBMCs. The source of these receptors is a human donor in good health.

This clonotype was picked up one time. This CDR3 is CATSRGGDGQHF. The CDR3 region has the DNA TGTGCCACCAGCAGAGGTGGGGACGGTCAGCATTTT. V usage is TRBV15 and J usage is TRBJ1-5; a weak D match, TRBD1 (5 bases). CDR3 length: 12 residues. Deletions cut 1 base from V and 13 bases from J, with 11 bases between. In germline, CDR1 is LNHNV, CDR2 YYDKDF (reference sequence).

This clonotype showed up just once. The genes are TRBV6-5 and TRBJ1-2; D gene uncertain. The germline CDR1 and CDR2 sequences are MNHEY and SVGAGI. Trimming shortened V by 8 bases and J by 5 bases, and 21 bases separated the two germline ends. The CDR3 has 15 amino acids. The CDR3 DNA reads TGTGCCAGCTATGGGATTTCGGGAGCTTCGTATGGCTACACCTTC. It translates to CASYGISGASYGYTF.

This clonotype has just a few counts. V is TRBV30 and J is TRBJ1-3; D gene unclear. The CDR3 is 12 amino acids. The V end was cut by 5 bases, the J end by 0 bases, with 5 bases between. Germline loops: CDR1 GTSNPN, CDR2 SVGIG (reference sequence). CDR3 DNA: TGTGCCTGGCAGGACTCTGGAAACACCATATATTTT. Translation gives CAWQDSGNTIYF.

V is TRBV27 and J is TRBJ2-5, with 7 bases matching TRBD1. Germline V gene lookup returns CDR1 MNHEY and CDR2 SMNVEV (reference sequence). V lost 2 bases and J lost 1; bases outside the gene matches: 4. This CDR3 has 15 amino acids. CDR3 loop: CASSLLGTVQETQYF. The CDR3 DNA follows: TGTGCCAGCAGTTTACTGGGGACAGTCCAAGAGACCCAGTACTTC.

CDR3 amino acids: CASTSGRNEQFF. The CDR3 DNA reads as TGTGCCAGCACTAGCGGGCGAAATGAGCAGTTCTTC. J is TRBJ2-1 and V is TRBV6-2 or TRBV6-3; TRBD2 agrees at 8 bases. V lost 7 bases, J lost 7 bases, and 3 bases stayed unmatched. Germline loops: CDR1 MNHEY, CDR2 SVGEGT. This CDR3 region has 12 residues.

The chain is built from TRBV5-1 and TRBJ2-3; D might be TRBD2 (7 bases). Deletions cut 4 bases from V and 0 bases from J, with 15 bases between. CDR1 SGHRS and CDR2 YFSETQ come from the germline V gene. There are 16 residues in the CDR3. The CDR3 sequence: CASSAKQGGSTDTQYF. The CDR3 DNA reads TGCGCCAGCAGCGCAAAACAGGGAGGGAGCACAGATACGCAGTATTTT.

The rearrangement links TRBV7-9 to TRBJ1-1; the D is unclear. V was cut by 1 base and J by 3 bases, with 3 bases left in between. Germline CDR1 is SEHNR and CDR2 is FQNEAQ (reference sequence). This CDR3 region has 12 residues. Written as DNA, the CDR3 is TGTGCCAGCAGCTTAGAGGACACTGAAGCTTTCTTT. This codes for CASSLEDTEAFF.

The chain uses TRBV5-4 and TRBJ2-1; possibly TRBD2 for D (5 bases). V lost 4 bases to trimming and J lost 2 bases, with 13 bases between them. The CDR3 contains 15 residues. Germline V gene sequence: CDR1 SGHNT, CDR2 YYREEE (reference sequence). The CDR3 DNA follows: TGTGCCAGCAGCCTAGCCCGGATCACCTACAATGAGCAGTTCTTC. Its protein is CASSLARITYNEQFF.

V and J are TRBV9 and TRBJ2-7; TRBD1 is a possible D gene (6 bases). The CDR3 extends over 14 amino acids. Germline V gives CDR1 SGDLS, CDR2 YYNGEE. The V and J ends lost 4 bases and 3 bases respectively, with 14 bases between them. The CDR3 loop reads CASSPGTSNYEQYF. The CDR3 coding sequence is TGTGCCAGCAGCCCCGGGACAAGCAACTACGAGCAGTACTTC. The full variable domain, its missing parts supplied by reference TRBV9 and TRBJ2-7, is DSGVTQTPKHLITATGQRVTLRCSPRSGDLSVYWYQQSLDQGLQFLIQYYNGEERAKGNILERFSAQQFPDLHSELNLSSLELGDSALYFCASSPGTSNYEQYFGPGTRLTVT.

Turning to this clonotype: One end of the junction is discordant with germline, which a read error may explain. The chain has TRBV12-3 or TRBV12-4 and TRBJ2-1; TRBD2 aligns across 9 bases. There are 15 residues in the CDR3. This CDR3 reads CVSSLGGRGNNEQFF. CDR3 coding DNA: TGTGTCAGCAGTTTAGGCGGGAGGGGTAACAATGAGCAGTTCTTC.

This chain links TRBV9 with TRBJ2-1, with D possibly being TRBD2 (6 bases). V lost 2 bases, J lost 8 bases, and 14 bases lay in between. The CDR3 has 14 residues. CDR1 and CDR2 (germline): SGDLS, YYNGEE. The CDR3, as DNA: TGTGCCAGCAGCGTTTATACTAGCTCAGATGAGCAGTTCTTC. It specifies CASSVYTSSDEQFF.

This chain joins TRBV5-5 and TRBJ1-1; D call uncertain. This CDR3 has 15 residues. Germline CDR1 SGHKS, CDR2 YYEKEE (reference sequence). Trimming took off 6 bases at V and 2 bases at J, with 17 bases between the two ends. DNA for the CDR3: TGTGCCAGCACTCCGAGGTTCTCAGGAAACACTGAAGCTTTCTTT. Translated: CASTPRFSGNTEAFF. Full variable domain (remainder filled in from reference TRBV5-5 and TRBJ1-1): DAGVTQSPTHLIKTRGQQVTLRCSPISGHKSVSWYQQVLGQGPQFIFQYYEKEERGRGNFPDRFSARQFPNYSSELNVNALLLGDSALYLCASTPRFSGNTEAFFGQGTRLTVV.

The rearrangement joins TRBV5-1 to TRBJ1-5, with D uncertain. Trimming removed 0 bases from V and 7 bases from J, with 14 bases in between. The germline V gene encodes CDR1 SGHRS and CDR2 YFSETQ. This CDR3 has 15 amino acids. CDR3 in amino acids: CASSLGGGVGQPQHF. The CDR3 DNA reads TGCGCCAGCAGCTTGGGTGGTGGGGTGGGCCAGCCCCAGCATTTT.

The gene calls are TRBV9 and TRBJ2-3; D possibly corresponds to TRBD1 (5 bases). This CDR3 region has 14 residues. The ends were cut back, 1 base at V and 2 bases at J, with 8 bases in the middle. Germline V lookup: CDR1 SGDLS, CDR2 YYNGEE. The CDR3 DNA is TGTGCCAGCAGCGTAAAGGGGCTCACAGATACGCAGTATTTT. This codes for CASSVKGLTDTQYF. The full variable domain, completed using reference TRBV9 and TRBJ2-3, is DSGVTQTPKHLITATGQRVTLRCSPRSGDLSVYWYQQSLDQGLQFLIQYYNGEERAKGNILERFSAQQFPDLHSELNLSSLELGDSALYFCASSVKGLTDTQYFGPGTRLTVL.

The V and J genes are TRBV28 and TRBJ2-5; 7 bases fit TRBD2. Germline V CDR1 and CDR2: MDHEN, SYDVKM. Germline trimming cut 5 bases from V and 2 bases from J; bases unmatched to any gene: 8. The CDR3 sequence is 15 residues long. CDR3 residues: CASSATGGTQETQYF. DNA for the CDR3: TGTGCCAGCAGTGCCACCGGGGGGACTCAAGAGACCCAGTACTTC.

The rearrangement uses TRBV6-5 and TRBJ2-7; D is perhaps TRBD2 (6 bases). Trimming removed 5 bases from V and 2 bases from J, with 13 bases in between. The CDR3 is 14 residues long. CDR1 is MNHEY and CDR2 is SVGAGI in the germline V gene. CDR3 sequence reads: CASSLGPGAYEQYV. For the CDR3, the DNA is TGTGCCAGCAGTCTTGGCCCGGGGGCCTACGAGCAGTACGTC.

The gene calls are TRBV7-6 and TRBJ2-7, with 9 nucleotides matching TRBD1. The CDR3 is 15 amino acids. V shed 1 base, J shed 5 bases, and the junction held 6 bases outside the gene matches. Germline V lookup: CDR1 SGHVS, CDR2 FNYEAQ. This CDR3 reads CASSLGFGTGNEQYV. The CDR3 bases are TGTGCCAGCAGCTTAGGTTTCGGGACAGGGAACGAGCAGTACGTC.

This chain links TRBV4-1 with TRBJ2-6; no definite D call. Trimming shortened V by 5 bases and J by 2 bases, and 10 bases separated the two germline ends. Germline loops: CDR1 MGHRA, CDR2 YSYEKL. This CDR3 has 15 amino acids. The CDR3 reads CASSIRLTGANVLTF. In nucleotides, the CDR3 is TGCGCCAGCAGCATTAGGTTGACTGGGGCCAACGTCCTGACTTTC.

This chain joins TRBV20-1 and TRBJ1-5; D is uncertain. Germline-derived CDR1 and CDR2 are DFQATT and SNEGSKA (reference sequence). Trimming stripped 6 bases from V and 0 bases from J, with 12 bases between. The CDR3 extends over 14 amino acids. CDR3 DNA sequence: TGCAGTGCCCCCGGGAGATATAGCAATCAGCCCCAGCATTTT. It is translated as CSAPGRYSNQPQHF.

This rearrangement joins TRBV27 to TRBJ2-6; no definite D call. The CDR3 contains 13 residues. The V end lost 6 bases, the J end lost 2 bases, and 5 bases lay between the germline ends. CDR1 MNHEY and CDR2 SMNVEV come from the germline V gene (reference sequence). The CDR3 DNA follows: TGTGCCAGCAGCCCTCCTGGGGCCAACGTCCTGACTTTC. Its translation is CASSPPGANVLTF.

The V gene is TRBV4-1, the J gene TRBJ2-7; maybe TRBD2 (6 bases). Trimming shortened V by 4 bases and J by 1 base, and 14 bases separated the two germline ends. The CDR3 is 15 residues long. Germline CDR1 reads MGHRA; CDR2 reads YSYEKL. This chain's CDR3 is CASSLTSSASYEQYF. The CDR3 DNA sequence: TGCGCCAGCAGCCTAACTAGCTCAGCTTCCTACGAGCAGTACTTC.

CDR3 nucleotides: TGTGCCAGCAGCTTCAGGGGCGGCACAGATACGCAGTATTTT. Translating it yields CASSFRGGTDTQYF. V usage is TRBV13 and J usage is TRBJ2-3, with D possibly TRBD1 on 6 matching bases. V was cut by 3 bases and J by 1 base, with 8 bases left in between. The CDR3 runs 14 residues. Germline values: CDR1 PRHDT, CDR2 FYEKMQ (reference sequence).

The J gene is TRBJ1-1, the V gene TRBV9; a weak D match, TRBD1 (6 bases). V lost 2 bases and J 0 bases, leaving 11 bases between the germline ends. Germline CDR1 SGDLS, CDR2 YYNGEE. The length of the CDR3 is 15 residues. The chain's CDR3 is CASSVTGNMNTEAFF. DNA of the CDR3: TGTGCCAGCAGCGTGACAGGAAACATGAACACTGAAGCTTTCTTT.

This clonotype was observed a handful of times. The CDR3, as DNA: TGTGCCAGCAGCTGGGTCGGTAATGAGCAGTTCTTC. This sequence encodes CASSWVGNEQFF. This chain links TRBV7-9 with TRBJ2-1; D remains unclear. This CDR3 contains 12 residues. The ends were cut back, 4 bases at V and 7 bases at J, with 8 bases in the middle. Germline lookup yields CDR1 SEHNR and CDR2 FQNEAQ (reference sequence). The variable domain in full, completed from reference TRBV7-9 and TRBJ2-1, reads DTGVSQNPRHKITKRGQNVTFRCDPISEHNRLYWYRQTLGQGPEFLTYFQNEAQLEKSRLLSDRFSAERPKGSFSTLEIQRTEQGDSAMYLCASSWVGNEQFFGPGTRLTVL.

The J gene is TRBJ1-1, the V gene TRBV20-1, with 8 bases aligning to TRBD1. CDR1 is DFQATT and CDR2 is SNEGSKA in the germline V gene (reference sequence). The CDR3 extends over 14 amino acids. Germline trimming cut 3 bases from V and 0 bases from J; bases unmatched to any gene: 3. CDR3 nucleotides: TGCAGTGCTAGCGGGACAGGAATGAACACTGAAGCTTTCTTT. It codes for CSASGTGMNTEAFF.

This chain connects TRBV20-1 to TRBJ1-1; TRBD1 matches at 10 bases. CDR1 and CDR2 (germline): DFQATT, SNEGSKA (reference sequence). This CDR3 is 14 amino acids long. V dropped 3 bases and J dropped 4; count of bases not matched to a gene: 5. For the CDR3, the DNA is TGCAGTGCTAGGTTGACAGGGGGCGGCACTGAAGCTTTCTTT. Protein sequence: CSARLTGGGTEAFF.

The rearrangement links TRBV11-2 to TRBJ1-1; D ambiguous. Germline values: CDR1 SGHAT, CDR2 FQNNGV. The V end was cut by 4 bases, the J end by 3 bases, with 6 bases between. CDR3 length: 12 residues. The CDR3: CASSSMDTEAFF. In DNA form, the CDR3 reads TGTGCCAGCAGCTCAATGGACACTGAAGCTTTCTTT.

This rearrangement joins TRBV9 to TRBJ1-5; the D gene is possibly TRBD1 (6 bases). Per the germline V gene, CDR1 is SGDLS and CDR2 is YYNGEE. The CDR3 extends over 14 amino acids. The V gene lost 3 bases and the J gene lost 2 bases, with 9 bases spanning the gap. The CDR3 nucleotides are TGTGCCAGCAGCGGGGACACGGGCAATCAGCCCCAGCATTTT. Translated: CASSGDTGNQPQHF.

V and J are TRBV13 and TRBJ1-6; tentatively, D is TRBD1 (5 bases). This CDR3 is built from 15 residues. Between the trimmed V and J ends, which lost 2 bases and 8 bases, there was a span of 13 bases. Germline V gene lookup returns CDR1 PRHDT and CDR2 FYEKMQ (reference sequence). The chain's CDR3 is CASSLRGHSDSPLHF. CDR3 DNA sequence: TGTGCCAGCAGCTTAAGGGGCCACAGCGATTCACCCCTCCACTTT.

V is TRBV2 and J is TRBJ1-6; D is uncertain. This CDR3 comprises 14 residues. Trimming took off 4 bases at V and 7 bases at J, with 11 bases between the two ends. Germline-derived CDR1 and CDR2 are SNHLY and FYNNEI. The CDR3 region is CASSAGPGNSPLHF. CDR3 bases: TGTGCCAGCAGTGCCGGACCGGGCAATTCACCCCTCCACTTT.